One and the same sample provided the 2 T cell receptor beta chains below, sequenced in a study of OX40 agonist ivuxolimab in advanced cancers. The table came from immunoSEQ multiplex PCR; TCRdb's copy has only in-frame clones and leaves some out. Of about 140,000 clones listed, roughly 91% are singletons. The sample here was CD4+ or CD8+ T cells sorted from blood, taken in a trial of the OX40 agonist ivuxolimab. The receptors come from an adult with an advanced solid tumor such as melanoma, head and neck, liver or kidney cancer.

The chain is built from TRBV7-2 and TRBJ1-3; no clear D gene. Germline V gives CDR1 SGHTA, CDR2 FQGNSA. This CDR3 has 13 amino acids. The V and J ends lost 5 bases and 4 bases respectively, with 9 bases between them. The CDR3 region has the DNA TGTGCCAGCAGCGTTGGCAGGGGAAACACCATATATTTT. This sequence encodes CASSVGRGNTIYF.

The rearrangement joins TRBV7-6 to TRBJ2-6; a weak D match, TRBD2 (5 bases). The CDR3 contains 16 residues. CDR1 and CDR2 from the germline V gene are SGHVS and FNYEAQ. V lost 1 base and J 4 bases, leaving 11 bases between the germline ends. CDR3 residues: CASSLEGRGGANVLTF. CDR3 coding DNA: TGTGCCAGCAGCTTAGAGGGTCGGGGAGGGGCCAACGTCCTGACTTTC.